Sequencing of this T cell receptor (beta chain) was carried out in a study of cytomegalovirus exposure and HLA in healthy donors. Germline V gene sequence: CDR1 SGHNT, CDR2 YYREEE (reference sequence). The CDR3 consists of 14 residues. Trimming stripped 9 bases from V and 8 bases from J, with 18 bases between. PCR was performed using 60 Vbeta and 13 Jbeta primers. The assay was immunoSEQ multiplex PCR, and TCRdb's table has in-frame clones only and misses some. In total, the table holds tens of thousands of clones. J is TRBJ1-6 and V is TRBV5-4; maybe TRBD1 (5 bases). The receptor was derived from a woman aged 30 to 39 in good health and CMV-seropositive. Sequencing input: PBMCs. This CDR3 reads CATAGGGADSPLHF. DNA of the CDR3: TGTGCCACAGCGGGAGGAGGGGCAGATTCACCCCTCCACTTT.